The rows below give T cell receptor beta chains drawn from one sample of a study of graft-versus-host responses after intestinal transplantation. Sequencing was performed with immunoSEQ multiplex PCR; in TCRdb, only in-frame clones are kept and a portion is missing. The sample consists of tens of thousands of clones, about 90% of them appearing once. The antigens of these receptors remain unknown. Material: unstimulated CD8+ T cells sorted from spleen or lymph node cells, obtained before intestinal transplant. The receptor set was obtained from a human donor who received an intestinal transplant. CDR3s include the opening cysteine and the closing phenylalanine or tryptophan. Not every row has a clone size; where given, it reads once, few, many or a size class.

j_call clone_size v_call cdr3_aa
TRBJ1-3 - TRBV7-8 CASSIRGGWDTIYF
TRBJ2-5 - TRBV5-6 CASSPDDRAGTQYF
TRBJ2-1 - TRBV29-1 CSSLGGSYNEQFF
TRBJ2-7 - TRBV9 CASSVGTVTEQYF
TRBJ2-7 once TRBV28 CASSLPPDSYEQYF
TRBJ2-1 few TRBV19 CASSIIGSGYNEQFF
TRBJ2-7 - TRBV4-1 CASSQAWDRVPYEQYF
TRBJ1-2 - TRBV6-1 CASSDGVHSHGYTF
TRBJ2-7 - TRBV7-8 CASSLRSQGRTYEQYF
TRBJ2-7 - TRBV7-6 CASSAGASREQYF
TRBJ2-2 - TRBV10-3 CAISDRDANTGELFF
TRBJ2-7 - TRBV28 CASSLLPPSGRIYEQYF
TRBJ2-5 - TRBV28 CASSLYRGETQYF
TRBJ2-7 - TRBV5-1 CASSLGQGSLEQYF